This TCR beta chain was sequenced for a study of tissue T cells after allogeneic stem cell transplantation. On this clone itself: Mouse gene names and germline throughout.

Only in-frame clones appear in the TCRdb table, and some are missing; sequencing was by immunoSEQ multiplex PCR. The sample shows about 21,000 clones, roughly two thirds of them seen only once. This clonotype was obtained from a female BALB/c mouse in good health. The mouse line has the MHC haplotype H2-d. Input material: blood.

The sequenced part of the CDR3 DNA is TGCACCTGCAGTGTTAACCAAGACACCCAGTAC. Translating gives CTCSVNQDTQY. The full CDR3 reads CTCSVNQDTQYF. The chain combines TRBV1 with TRBJ2-5; no firm D call. The CDR3 end lies 1 residue beyond the end of the read and is filled in from the germline J gene. Germline loops: CDR1 NSQYPW, CDR2 LRSPGD (reference sequence). V was clipped by 4 bases and J by 0 bases, with 2 bases between them. CDR3 length: 12 residues.